These 28 T cell receptor beta chains originate from one sample sequenced in a study of T-cell memory formation after mild COVID-19. TCRdb re-called the 5' RACE reads through MiXCR, storing one row per CDR3 protein. The data hold 130,000 to 150,000 distinct CDR3 sequences, with around 5.8% observed a single time. Sequenced sample: PBMCs or a T cell subset sorted from them (not recorded which). These TCRs come from an adult woman who had mild COVID-19 (a few samples of this study predate the infection). Cell type and time point are not known.

This clonotype was seen repeatedly, ten times or more. The chain joins TRBV20-1 to TRBJ2-3; D is tentatively TRBD1 or TRBD2 (5 bases each). Looked up from germline, CDR1 is DFQATT and CDR2 is SNEGSKA (reference sequence). The CDR3 extends over 14 amino acids. V gave up 5 bases and J gave up 2 bases, with 14 bases separating them. CDR3 amino acids: CSALGSGHTDTQYF. CDR3 coding DNA: TGCAGTGCTCTGGGGAGCGGACACACAGATACGCAGTATTTT.

This clonotype was counted at least ten times. The chain employs TRBV7-2 and TRBJ2-7; a weak D match, TRBD2 (5 bases). Germline V lookup: CDR1 SGHTA, CDR2 FQGNSA. This CDR3 is built from 13 residues. V gave up 4 bases and J gave up 4 bases, with 11 bases separating them. DNA for the CDR3: TGTGCCAGCAGCTCGGGATTGATATACGAGCAGTACTTC. Translated, it gives CASSSGLIYEQYF.

This clonotype was observed at least ten times. The chain carries TRBV7-9 and TRBJ2-7; unclear D gene. There are 16 residues in the CDR3. Germline-derived CDR1 and CDR2 are SEHNR and FQNEAQ (reference sequence). Deletions cut 5 bases from V and 2 bases from J, with 19 bases between. As DNA, the CDR3 is TGTGCCAGCAGCGCGTACCGGACGTATTTAGCCTACGAGCAGTACTTC. The encoded protein is CASSAYRTYLAYEQYF.

For this clonotype: A much larger clone differs by one base, so this may be a read error. The chain uses TRBV19 and TRBJ2-7; tentative D call: TRBD2 (5 bases). Germline V gene sequence: CDR1 LNHDA, CDR2 SQIVND (reference sequence). The V end lost 6 bases, the J end lost 5 bases, and 14 bases lay between the germline ends. The CDR3 loop spans 13 amino acids. CDR3 loop: CASSKRAGDEQYF. CDR3 coding DNA: TGTGCCAGTAGCAAGAGGGCAGGAGACGAGCAGTACTTC.

This clonotype was observed a handful of times. The chain combines TRBV7-3 with TRBJ2-2; perhaps TRBD1 as D (5 bases). The CDR3 spans 14 residues. Trimming removed 5 bases at V and 4 bases at J, with 11 bases between. Germline CDR1 and CDR2: SGHTA and FQGTGA. CDR3 loop: CASSNQGATGELFF. Here the CDR3 DNA reads TGTGCCAGCAGCAATCAGGGTGCCACCGGGGAGCTGTTTTTT.

In this sample, this clonotype turned up a few times. The V call is TRBV5-1, the J call TRBJ1-4; D uncertain. CDR1 is SGHRS, CDR2 YFSETQ, per germline. Trimming stripped 4 bases from V and 2 bases from J, with 12 bases between. The CDR3 has 15 residues. The CDR3 DNA follows: TGCGCCAGCAGCCCTGAGGGAAGGACTAATGAAAAACTGTTTTTT. Translated: CASSPEGRTNEKLFF.

This clonotype showed up just a few times. This chain uses TRBV5-1 with TRBJ2-3, with 8 bases matching TRBD2. CDR1 SGHRS and CDR2 YFSETQ come from the germline V gene. Unmatched junction bases numbered 3, after V lost 4 bases and J lost 5 bases. The CDR3 sequence is 13 residues long. This chain's CDR3 is CASSRGGLDTQYF. The CDR3 bases are TGCGCCAGCAGCCGGGGGGGTCTAGATACGCAGTATTTT.

V is TRBV5-1 and J is TRBJ2-5; D is unresolved. Germline V gives CDR1 SGHRS, CDR2 YFSETQ. This CDR3 is 13 amino acids long. The ends were cut back, 6 bases at V and 5 bases at J, with 14 bases in the middle. DNA for the CDR3: TGCGCCAGCATGTATAACGCGGAGGAGACCCAGTACTTC. Its protein product is CASMYNAEETQYF.

The J gene is TRBJ2-3, the V gene TRBV7-2; no firm D call. Germline CDR1 SGHTA, CDR2 FQGNSA. This CDR3 has 16 residues. The ends were cut back, 2 bases at V and 4 bases at J, with 16 bases in the middle. The CDR3 protein is CASSLRRQALADTQYF. CDR3 nucleotides: TGTGCCAGCAGCTTACGCCGGCAGGCCCTCGCAGATACGCAGTATTTT.

Ten or more counts support this clonotype. The genes are TRBV6-6 and TRBJ1-2, with 8 bases fitting TRBD1. Germline CDR1 is MNHNY and CDR2 is SVGAGI (reference sequence). The CDR3 runs to 16 residues. The V segment lost 7 bases and the J segment 3 bases; nucleotides outside the gene matches: 13. The CDR3 nucleotides are TGTGCCAGCACTAGTCGAGGGCAGGGGGCGGACTATGGCTACACCTTC. Translation: CASTSRGQGADYGYTF.

This clonotype has just a few counts. The chain couples TRBV30 to TRBJ2-2, with D perhaps matching TRBD2 (5 bases). V dropped 2 bases and J dropped 0 bases, with 7 bases sitting between them. Germline V lookup: CDR1 GTSNPN, CDR2 SVGIG (reference sequence). CDR3 length: 14 amino acids. CDR3 region: CAWSKRTNTGELFF. CDR3 in DNA: TGTGCCTGGAGTAAGCGGACGAACACCGGGGAGCTGTTTTTT.

V is TRBV20-1 and J is TRBJ1-3, with D unresolved. Trimming stripped 6 bases from V and 4 bases from J, with 22 bases between. From germline, CDR1 is DFQATT and CDR2 SNEGSKA (reference sequence). The CDR3 totals 16 residues. The CDR3 nucleotides are TGCAGTGCATATGACCCGGCTCATAGGCTCGGAAACACCATATATTTT. Translated, it gives CSAYDPAHRLGNTIYF.

In its sample, this clonotype was seen a few times. This chain joins TRBV12-3 or TRBV12-4 and TRBJ1-1; D possibly corresponds to TRBD1 (5 bases). V dropped 6 bases and J dropped 1 base, with 15 bases sitting between them. The CDR3 length is 15 residues. CDR3 protein: CASSLTWGGNTEAFF. In nucleotides, the CDR3 is TGTGCCAGCAGCCTCACCTGGGGGGGGAACACTGAAGCTTTCTTT.

This clonotype was picked up a small number of times. The chain joins TRBV10-2 to TRBJ2-6; 12 bases are shared with TRBD1. Germline V gene lookup returns CDR1 WSHSY and CDR2 SAAADI. The V gene end was trimmed by 6 bases and the J gene end by 3 bases; junction bases not matched to a gene: 12. The CDR3 length is 19 residues. CDR3 sequence reads: CASSPLPGQGARGANVLTF. The CDR3 bases are TGCGCCAGCAGCCCACTTCCGGGACAGGGGGCGCGTGGGGCCAACGTCCTGACTTTC.

At least ten counts were recorded for this clonotype. The junction and the germline gene differ at one end; a read error may be behind it. The gene calls are TRBV10-3 and TRBJ2-5; the match to TRBD1 covers 7 bases. The CDR3 runs to 13 residues. The germline V gene encodes CDR1 ENHRY and CDR2 SYGVKD. DNA for the CDR3: TGTGCCATCAGGACCGACAGGGAAGAGACACAGTACTTC. Protein sequence: CAIRTDREETQYF.

V is TRBV20-1 and J is TRBJ1-5; D uncertain. Germline CDR1 DFQATT, CDR2 SNEGSKA (reference sequence). This CDR3 is built from 13 residues. V was cut by 3 bases and J by 3 bases, with 9 bases left in between. CDR3 residues: CSASSTANQPQHF. The CDR3 nucleotides read TGCAGTGCTAGTTCGACTGCCAATCAGCCCCAGCATTTT.

The chain couples TRBV7-9 to TRBJ2-3; maybe TRBD2 (5 bases). Between the trimmed V and J ends, which lost 1 base and 2 bases, there was a span of 13 bases. The CDR3 runs 16 residues. The V gene's germline CDR1 is SEHNR and CDR2 FQNEAQ (reference sequence). The DNA of the CDR3 is TGTGCCAGCAGCTTAGGGGGAGTATTCAACACAGATACGCAGTATTTT. Its protein is CASSLGGVFNTDTQYF.

In its sample, this clonotype was seen many times. The chain employs TRBV12-3 or TRBV12-4 and TRBJ2-3; D gene unclear. The CDR3 has 12 residues. V lost 2 bases to trimming and J lost 5 bases, with 5 bases between them. CDR3 loop: CASSLIGDTQYF. The CDR3 DNA sequence: TGTGCCAGCAGTTTAATCGGAGATACGCAGTATTTT.

The V call is TRBV3-1, the J call TRBJ2-5; D not resolved. This CDR3 has 13 amino acids. Per the germline V gene, CDR1 is LGHDT and CDR2 is YNNKEL (reference sequence). Between the trimmed V and J ends, which lost 4 bases and 3 bases, there was a span of 9 bases. The CDR3 loop reads CASSPRMEETQYF. The CDR3 DNA is TGTGCCAGCAGCCCCCGAATGGAAGAGACCCAGTACTTC.

The V and J genes are TRBV6-5 and TRBJ1-4; no clear D gene. CDR3 size: 14 residues. The V gene lost 2 bases and the J gene lost 8 bases, with 12 bases spanning the gap. Germline CDR1 and CDR2: MNHEY and SVGAGI. CDR3 protein: CASSYGLRAEKLFF. In DNA form, the CDR3 reads TGTGCCAGCAGTTACGGCCTTAGGGCGGAAAAACTGTTTTTT.

The V gene is TRBV27, the J gene TRBJ2-7; 8 bases map to TRBD1. J lost 4 bases, V lost 5 bases, and 10 bases had no gene match. Germline-derived CDR1 and CDR2 are MNHEY and SMNVEV (reference sequence). This CDR3 region has 15 residues. CDR3 amino acids: CASSPPGGWRYEQYF. The CDR3 bases are TGTGCCAGCAGTCCACCAGGGGGCTGGCGGTACGAGCAGTACTTC.

J is TRBJ1-1 and V is TRBV19; D remains unclear. The CDR3 spans 14 residues. V lost 3 bases to trimming and J lost 1 base, with 9 bases between them. Germline CDR1 is LNHDA and CDR2 is SQIVND (reference sequence). The CDR3 reads CASSIGPGNTEAFF. The CDR3 coding sequence is TGTGCCAGTAGTATCGGTCCAGGGAACACTGAAGCTTTCTTT.

The J gene is TRBJ1-1, the V gene TRBV5-6; possible D gene TRBD1, 5 bases. This CDR3 is built from 15 residues. The germline CDR1 and CDR2 sequences are SGHDT and YYEEEE. The V and J ends lost 6 bases and 5 bases respectively, with 20 bases between them. CDR3 bases: TGTGCCAGCACCTTCCGTCGGGGCGCGGGTACTGAAGCTTTCTTT. This sequence encodes CASTFRRGAGTEAFF.

The chain employs TRBV29-1 and TRBJ2-7; D not resolved. Trimming took off 5 bases at V and 0 bases at J, with 14 bases between the two ends. The CDR3 runs to 14 residues. The germline gives CDR1 SQVTM, CDR2 ANQGSEA. CDR3 sequence reads: CSVFLDSSSYEQYF. The CDR3, as DNA: TGCAGCGTTTTCCTAGACTCAAGCTCCTACGAGCAGTACTTC.

This clonotype was recorded a few times. This sequence joins TRBV2 and TRBJ2-5, with D hard to call. Germline CDR1 is SNHLY and CDR2 is FYNNEI. With 3 bases removed from V and 3 bases from J, the gap between germline ends came to 2 bases. The CDR3 has 11 residues. The CDR3 DNA reads as TGTGCCAGCAGTGAGGAAGAGACCCAGTACTTC. Translating gives CASSEEETQYF. Supplemented by reference TRBV2 and TRBJ2-5, the full variable domain reads EPEVTQTPSHQVTQMGQEVILRCVPISNHLYFYWYRQILGQKVEFLVSFYNNEISEKSEIFDDQFSVERPDGSNFTLKIRSTKLEDSAMYFCASSEEETQYFGPGTRLLVL.

Ten or more counts support this clonotype. This chain connects TRBV20-1 to TRBJ2-1; D may be TRBD2 (5 bases). CDR1 DFQATT and CDR2 SNEGSKA come from the germline V gene (reference sequence). The CDR3 is 15 residues long. V shed 3 bases and J shed 5 bases, with 17 bases lying between them. DNA of the CDR3: TGCAGTGCTAGGGATCTAGCTAGAATCCACAATGAGCAGTTCTTC. This sequence encodes CSARDLARIHNEQFF.

The rearrangement uses TRBV25-1 and TRBJ2-1, with 9 nucleotides matching TRBD1. The trim removed 3 bases at V and 8 bases at J, leaving 5 bases unmatched. Germline CDR1 and CDR2: MGHDK and SYGVNS. This CDR3 contains 14 residues. The CDR3 reads CASSEYRGHDEQFF. The DNA of the CDR3 is TGTGCCAGCAGTGAGTACAGGGGGCACGATGAGCAGTTCTTC.

The chain has TRBV9 and TRBJ1-1; D is unresolved. With 4 bases removed from V and 12 bases from J, the gap between germline ends came to 19 bases. The CDR3 runs to 13 residues. Looked up from germline, CDR1 is SGDLS and CDR2 is YYNGEE. CDR3 in DNA: TGTGCCAGCAGCCCCGGCCCCTCGGACGGAACTTTCTTT. Translating it yields CASSPGPSDGTFF.